The rows below give T cell receptor beta chains drawn from one sample of a study of CD8+CD57+ T cells in acquired aplastic anemia. TCRdb fed the reads into MiXCR, producing one record per CDR3 protein. The repertoire holds a few hundred thousand distinct CDR3 sequences, with around 82% as singletons. The specimen sequenced was sorted CD4+, CD8+, or CD8+CD57+ T cells (not recorded which) from PBMCs. The receptor source for this set is a human donor with aplastic anemia. The CDR3 runs from the conserved cysteine through the conserved F or W. Each record gives: clone size, D gene, J gene, V gene, CDR3 DNA, CDR3 protein. A D gene is named only where the DNA matches it firmly. Where a row states a size, it is once, few, many or the class of an expanded clone; other rows omit it.

clone size: few
D gene: .
J gene: TRBJ1-2
V gene: TRBV6-4
CDR3 DNA: TGTGCCAGCAGGACACCGGGGCCCTATGGCTACACCTTC
CDR3 protein: CASRTPGPYGYTF

clone size: once
D gene: TRBD1
J gene: TRBJ1-5
V gene: TRBV9
CDR3 DNA: TGTGCCAGCAGCGTAGACGGCCAGGGGGATCAGCCCCAGCATTTT
CDR3 protein: CASSVDGQGDQPQHF

clone size: .
D gene: .
J gene: TRBJ1-5
V gene: TRBV24-1
CDR3 DNA: TGTGCCACCAGTGCCTCCGTCAGTAATCAGCCCCAGCATTTT
CDR3 protein: CATSASVSNQPQHF

clone size: .
D gene: .
J gene: TRBJ2-5
V gene: TRBV7-4
CDR3 DNA: TGTGCCAGCAGCTCAGGCCTTAGGACAAGAGCAGTTCAGTACTTC
CDR3 protein: CASSSGLRTRAVQYF

clone size: once
D gene: TRBD1
J gene: TRBJ2-6
V gene: TRBV11-2
CDR3 DNA: TGTGCCAGCAGCTTCCGGGACAGGGTACCCAACGTCCTGACTTTC
CDR3 protein: CASSFRDRVPNVLTF

clone size: once
D gene: .
J gene: TRBJ2-2
V gene: TRBV10-2
CDR3 DNA: TGCGCCAGCACAGGGAATTCCGGGGAGCTGTTTTTT
CDR3 protein: CASTGNSGELFF

clone size: .
D gene: TRBD1
J gene: TRBJ2-7
V gene: TRBV7-6
CDR3 DNA: TGTGCCAGCAGCTCCGCCGGACAGGGGGCCGGGGAGGAGCAGTACTTC
CDR3 protein: CASSSAGQGAGEEQYF

clone size: .
D gene: .
J gene: TRBJ1-2
V gene: TRBV5-6
CDR3 DNA: TGTGCCAGCAGCTTGGGGGAGGGGGGTAGCGGCTACACCTTC
CDR3 protein: CASSLGEGGSGYTF

clone size: .
D gene: .
J gene: TRBJ2-3
V gene: TRBV9
CDR3 DNA: TGTGCCAGCAGCCTCACCCGGGGGGCCGAGGTAGGAGATACGCAGTATTTT
CDR3 protein: CASSLTRGAEVGDTQYF

clone size: .
D gene: .
J gene: TRBJ1-2
V gene: TRBV2
CDR3 DNA: TGTGCCAGCAGTGAGTGGGAGGAGGGTGGCTACACCTTC
CDR3 protein: CASSEWEEGGYTF

clone size: .
D gene: .
J gene: TRBJ2-5
V gene: TRBV5-5
CDR3 DNA: TGTGCCAGCAGCTTGCCCGACCAAGAGACCCAGTACTTC
CDR3 protein: CASSLPDQETQYF

clone size: .
D gene: TRBD1
J gene: TRBJ2-3
V gene: TRBV7-2
CDR3 DNA: TGTGCCAGCAGCTCAGGGGGAGATACGGAGTATTTT
CDR3 protein: CASSSGGDTEYF

clone size: few
D gene: .
J gene: TRBJ2-5
V gene: TRBV7-2
CDR3 DNA: TGTGCCACCAGCTTAGCTAGTCAGCAAGATACCCAGTACTTC
CDR3 protein: CATSLASQQDTQYF

clone size: .
D gene: TRBD2
J gene: TRBJ2-6
V gene: TRBV11-2
CDR3 DNA: TGTGCCAGCAGACAATTTCCGGCGGGGGCTGGGGCCAACGTCCTGACTTTC
CDR3 protein: CASRQFPAGAGANVLTF

clone size: .
D gene: TRBD2
J gene: TRBJ2-2
V gene: TRBV20-1
CDR3 DNA: TGCAGTGCTTGCAGGACTAGACGGAGAAAAGCCGGGGAGCTGTTTTTT
CDR3 protein: CSACRTRRRKAGELFF

clone size: .
D gene: .
J gene: TRBJ2-2
V gene: TRBV29-1
CDR3 DNA: TGCAGCGTTGGCCGCAGTAACACCGGGGAGCTGTTTTTT
CDR3 protein: CSVGRSNTGELFF

clone size: .
D gene: TRBD2
J gene: TRBJ2-5
V gene: TRBV7-9
CDR3 DNA: TGTGCCAGCAGCTGGCACAGAAGCGGGGAGAGCGATGACTTC
CDR3 protein: CASSWHRSGESDDF

clone size: .
D gene: .
J gene: TRBJ2-1
V gene: TRBV9
CDR3 DNA: TGTGCCAGCAGCGTTATGAGTATACACTACGAGCAGTTC
CDR3 protein: CASSVMSIHYEQF

clone size: .
D gene: .
J gene: TRBJ2-2
V gene: TRBV5-1
CDR3 DNA: TGTGCCAGCAGAAGGGACGGAAGATCAACCGGGGAGCTGTTTTTT
CDR3 protein: CASRRDGRSTGELFF

clone size: few
D gene: TRBD1
J gene: TRBJ2-3
V gene: TRBV29-1
CDR3 DNA: TGCAGCGTTGAGGGGGTGACAGGGGACGCTAGCACAGATACGCAGTATTTT
CDR3 protein: CSVEGVTGDASTDTQYF

clone size: .
D gene: .
J gene: TRBJ1-6
V gene: TRBV11-3
CDR3 DNA: TGTGCCAGCAGCTTTACCGACGCCCATTCACCCCTCCACTTT
CDR3 protein: CASSFTDAHSPLHF

clone size: .
D gene: .
J gene: TRBJ2-5
V gene: TRBV19
CDR3 DNA: TGTGCCACCAGCAGGGGCAGGGAGCTAGGTACCCAGTACTTC
CDR3 protein: CATSRGRELGTQYF

clone size: few
D gene: .
J gene: TRBJ2-3
V gene: TRBV7-9
CDR3 DNA: TGTGCCAGCAGCTTAAATCCAACCTACGAGCAGTACTTCTTT
CDR3 protein: CASSLNPTYEQYFF

clone size: .
D gene: .
J gene: TRBJ2-6
V gene: TRBV7-9
CDR3 DNA: TGTGCCAGCAGTGTAGTGGGTAGGTACGGGACCAACGTCCTGACTTTC
CDR3 protein: CASSVVGRYGTNVLTF

clone size: .
D gene: TRBD1
J gene: TRBJ1-5
V gene: TRBV7-3
CDR3 DNA: TGTGCCAGCAACTTAGCGAGGGGGCACGAGCCGCAGCATTTT
CDR3 protein: CASNLARGHEPQHF

clone size: .
D gene: TRBD1
J gene: TRBJ2-5
V gene: TRBV7-2
CDR3 DNA: TGTGCCAGCAGCACTAGACAGGGCACAAACTACTTC
CDR3 protein: CASSTRQGTNYF

clone size: once
D gene: .
J gene: TRBJ2-7
V gene: TRBV9
CDR3 DNA: .
CDR3 protein: CASSASSDTQYFDF

clone size: once
D gene: TRBD1
J gene: TRBJ2-1
V gene: TRBV5-6
CDR3 DNA: TGTGCCAGCAGCTTGGAGGGGGCGGGTGGACAGTTCTTC
CDR3 protein: CASSLEGAGGQFF

clone size: .
D gene: .
J gene: TRBJ2-1
V gene: TRBV2
CDR3 DNA: TGTGCCAGCGGCGACGGGGGCACAGATACGCAGGATGTTCAGTTCTTC
CDR3 protein: CASGDGGTDTQDVQFF

clone size: few
D gene: .
J gene: TRBJ2-3
V gene: TRBV7-9
CDR3 DNA: TGTGCCAGCAGCTTAGCGGGGGGTGGGAATACGGAGTATTTT
CDR3 protein: CASSLAGGGNTEYF

clone size: once
D gene: .
J gene: TRBJ2-5
V gene: TRBV7-2
CDR3 DNA: TGTGCCAGCAGCTACTATGACCAGGCCGGGGAAGAGACCCAGTACTTC
CDR3 protein: CASSYYDQAGEETQYF

clone size: .
D gene: TRBD1
J gene: TRBJ1-1
V gene: TRBV20-1
CDR3 DNA: TGCAGTGCGAGGGGGCGCGTAGTGAACACTGAAGCTTTCTTT
CDR3 protein: CSARGRVVNTEAFF

clone size: .
D gene: .
J gene: TRBJ1-1
V gene: TRBV7-9
CDR3 DNA: TGTGCCAGCAGCTTTCAAAGGAGCGGGAAGGCCGATGCTTTCTTT
CDR3 protein: CASSFQRSGKADAFF

clone size: .
D gene: TRBD1
J gene: TRBJ1-1
V gene: TRBV5-1
CDR3 DNA: TGCGCCAGCAGCAAGACCGGACAGGCAACTGAAGCTTTCTTT
CDR3 protein: CASSKTGQATEAFF

clone size: .
D gene: .
J gene: TRBJ1-1
V gene: TRBV11-1
CDR3 DNA: TGTGCCAGCGGATTGGCTCCCATCGGCTTGAACACTGAAGCGTTCTTT
CDR3 protein: CASGLAPIGLNTEAFF

clone size: .
D gene: .
J gene: TRBJ1-1
V gene: TRBV5-8
CDR3 DNA: TGTGCCAGCAGCTTGGAAATGCCCAACAGGAGGAACACTGAAGCTTTCTTT
CDR3 protein: CASSLEMPNRRNTEAFF

clone size: .
D gene: .
J gene: TRBJ2-3
V gene: TRBV7-6
CDR3 DNA: TGTGCCAGCAGCCCCTGGAATACGCAGTATTTT
CDR3 protein: CASSPWNTQYF